These 27 T cell receptor beta chains were sequenced from one sample in a study of CD4 T cells in relation to SARS-CoV-2 and coronaviruses (dated by TCRdb to the early 2020s). These TCRs' antigens remain unknown. CD4+ T cells from unexposed donors were collected before the COVID-19 pandemic (2011-2018). After around ten days of culture, CD4+ T cells were isolated with the EasySep CD4+ T cell isolation kit. The method was the immunoSEQ multiplex PCR assay. TCRdb's version of the immuneACCESS table is confined to in-frame rearrangements and falls short of the full clone set. An unresolved V gene accounts for under half of the shortfall where checked; the remainder is of unknown origin. The sample table lists tens of thousands of clones, 70% to 75% of them with a count of one. The ten largest clones capture around 18% of the sample. The sequenced sample was CD4+ T cells from PBMCs, cultured in vitro. Receptor source: a human donor in good health.

This sequence joins TRBV10-1 and TRBJ2-3; possibly TRBD2 for D (6 bases). The CDR3 totals 15 residues. The germline V gene encodes CDR1 WNHNN and CDR2 SYGVQD (reference sequence). Trimming pared 0 bases from V and 2 bases from J, leaving 9 bases between. CDR3 residues: CASSESGGATDTQYF. In DNA, the CDR3 is TGCGCCAGCAGTGAGTCGGGCGGGGCCACAGATACGCAGTATTTT.

This clone was observed a few times. This chain connects TRBV29-1 to TRBJ1-6; D not certain. The CDR3 contains 12 residues. The V gene's germline CDR1 is SQVTM and CDR2 ANQGSEA. V lost 5 bases to trimming and J lost 8 bases, with 10 bases between them. The CDR3 reads CSVKLGDSPLHF. CDR3 nucleotide sequence: TGCAGCGTTAAACTCGGGGATTCACCCCTCCACTTT. Supplemented by reference TRBV29-1 and TRBJ1-6, the full variable domain reads SAVISQKPSRDICQRGTSLTIQCQVDSQVTMMFWYRQQPGQSLTLIATANQGSEATYESGFVIDKFPISRPNLTFSTLTVSNMSPEDSSIYLCSVKLGDSPLHFGNGTRLTVT.

The chain carries TRBV12-3 or TRBV12-4 and TRBJ2-7; D not resolved. The V end lost 6 bases, the J end lost 6 bases, and 9 bases lay between the germline ends. CDR3 size: 11 residues. The CDR3 here is CASSPGREQYF. In DNA, the CDR3 is TGTGCCAGCAGCCCCGGTCGCGAGCAGTACTTC.

The V and J genes are TRBV5-1 and TRBJ1-1; D is ambiguous. The CDR3 extends over 12 amino acids. The germline gives CDR1 SGHRS, CDR2 YFSETQ. V lost 5 bases and J lost 5, with 10 bases in between. CDR3 region: CASSSGGTEAFF. For the CDR3, the DNA is TGCGCCAGCAGTTCGGGAGGGACTGAAGCTTTCTTT.

The chain is built from TRBV7-9 and TRBJ1-5; D not certain. Germline assignment: CDR1 SEHNR and CDR2 FQNEAQ (reference sequence). The CDR3 contains 14 residues. The V end was cut by 5 bases, the J end by 4 bases, with 12 bases between. The CDR3 DNA follows: TGTGCCAGCAGCCAAGACGGGTATAATCAGCCCCAGCATTTT. It encodes CASSQDGYNQPQHF. The variable domain in full, completed from reference TRBV7-9 and TRBJ1-5, reads DTGVSQNPRHKITKRGQNVTFRCDPISEHNRLYWYRQTLGQGPEFLTYFQNEAQLEKSRLLSDRFSAERPKGSFSTLEIQRTEQGDSAMYLCASSQDGYNQPQHFGDGTRLSIL.

V usage is TRBV24-1 and J usage is TRBJ2-1; 9 positions match TRBD2. Per the germline V gene, CDR1 is KGHDR and CDR2 is SFDVKD. The CDR3 covers 16 residues. The junction had 5 bases not matched to a gene; V was cut back by 0 bases and J by 6 bases. The CDR3 DNA reads TGTGCCACCAGTGATTTGGTTAGCGGGAGTGTCAATGAGCAGTTCTTC. Its protein is CATSDLVSGSVNEQFF.

The chain joins TRBV5-4 to TRBJ2-3; 8 positions agree with TRBD2. CDR1 is SGHNT, CDR2 YYREEE, per germline (reference sequence). The V and J ends lost 2 bases and 8 bases, in that order; junction bases with no gene match: 10. The CDR3 has 15 residues. CDR3 in DNA: TGTGCCAGCAGCTTCTCAGCGGGAGAATGGAGTACGCAGTATTTT. This sequence encodes CASSFSAGEWSTQYF.

The V gene is TRBV6-1, the J gene TRBJ2-7; TRBD1 aligns across 8 bases. Germline assignment: CDR1 MNHNS and CDR2 SASEGT. With 0 bases clipped from V and 13 bases from J, the junction kept 5 bases outside the gene matches. This CDR3 contains 12 residues. The CDR3 DNA follows: TGTGCCAGCAGTGAAGCGGGGACAGGCGTCTACTTC. Its protein is CASSEAGTGVYF.

V is TRBV18 and J is TRBJ1-1; D perhaps matches TRBD1 (6 bases). Trimming took off 5 bases at V and 1 base at J, with 8 bases between the two ends. This CDR3 has 13 residues. Germline assignment: CDR1 KGHSH and CDR2 LQKENI. The CDR3 protein is CASSRQENTEAFF. In DNA, the CDR3 is TGTGCCAGCTCAAGACAGGAGAACACTGAAGCTTTCTTT.

This clone has a handful of counts. This chain joins TRBV27 and TRBJ1-1; 7 bases match TRBD1. This CDR3 is 15 amino acids long. V lost 4 bases, J lost 12 bases, and 17 bases stayed unmatched. The germline gives CDR1 MNHEY, CDR2 SMNVEV (reference sequence). As DNA, the CDR3 is TGTGCCAGCAGTTCAATATTAGGACAGGAGGGGATAACTTTCTTT. Protein product: CASSSILGQEGITFF.

The V and J genes are TRBV2 and TRBJ2-1; maybe TRBD1 (5 bases). V was cut by 3 bases and J by 6 bases, with 12 bases left in between. CDR3 length: 14 residues. Germline values: CDR1 SNHLY, CDR2 FYNNEI. The CDR3: CASSDSRVGNEQFF. DNA for the CDR3: TGTGCCAGCAGTGACTCCAGGGTGGGCAATGAGCAGTTCTTC.

The chain has TRBV29-1 and TRBJ1-1, with 10 bases that match TRBD1. V lost 6 bases, J lost 5 bases, and 9 bases stayed unmatched. The CDR3 loop spans 14 amino acids. Germline CDR1 is SQVTM and CDR2 is ANQGSEA. The CDR3 region has the DNA TGCAGCGTCCACCAGACAGGGGGCCGGACTGAAGCTTTCTTT. Protein product: CSVHQTGGRTEAFF. Filled out from reference TRBV29-1 and TRBJ1-1, the complete variable domain reads SAVISQKPSRDICQRGTSLTIQCQVDSQVTMMFWYRQQPGQSLTLIATANQGSEATYESGFVIDKFPISRPNLTFSTLTVSNMSPEDSSIYLCSVHQTGGRTEAFFGQGTRLTVV.

This clone was found a few times. The chain employs TRBV4-1 and TRBJ1-2; D ambiguous. Trimming pared 1 base from V and 5 bases from J, leaving 17 bases between. The CDR3 extends over 16 amino acids. Per the germline V gene, CDR1 is MGHRA and CDR2 is YSYEKL. The CDR3 DNA reads TGCGCCAGCAGCCAAGGCCCCTCTCTAGCCCAGTATGGCTACACCTTC. This gives the protein CASSQGPSLAQYGYTF.

The rearrangement uses TRBV7-8 and TRBJ2-2; D not certain. The V and J ends lost 2 bases and 5 bases respectively, with 6 bases between them. The CDR3 runs to 13 residues. Germline CDR1 SGHVS, CDR2 FQNEAQ. The CDR3 reads CASSLKVTGELFF. The CDR3 DNA sequence: TGTGCCAGCAGCTTAAAGGTGACCGGGGAGCTGTTTTTT.

This clone is categorized as large. The rearrangement links TRBV3-1 (or the pseudogene TRBV3-2) to TRBJ1-2; D ambiguous. The V gene's germline CDR1 is LGHDT and CDR2 YNNKEL (reference sequence). Trimming removed 0 bases at V and 5 bases at J, with 4 bases between. The CDR3 is 12 residues long. Here the CDR3 DNA reads TGTGCCAGCAGCCAAGAGTCTTATGGCTACACCTTC. Protein product: CASSQESYGYTF.

This clone was observed a single time. The chain recombines TRBV7-7 with TRBJ1-5; D unclear. The germline CDR1 and CDR2 sequences are SSHAT and FNYEAQ (reference sequence). Trimming removed 5 bases at V and 2 bases at J, with 10 bases between. CDR3 length: 14 residues. CDR3 residues: CASSPGICNQPQHF. The DNA for the CDR3 is TGTGCCAGCAGCCCTGGGATTTGCAATCAGCCCCAGCATTTT.

The chain is built from TRBV6-2 or TRBV6-3 and TRBJ2-5; D uncertain. This CDR3 is built from 14 residues. Germline V CDR1 and CDR2: MNHEY, SVGEGT. Trimming pared 3 bases from V and 1 base from J, leaving 9 bases between. CDR3 region: CASSYRRPQETQYF. CDR3 nucleotide sequence: TGTGCCAGCAGTTATCGACGGCCCCAAGAGACCCAGTACTTC.

The chain has TRBV4-1 and TRBJ1-6; a weak D match, TRBD1 (6 bases). The CDR3 has 15 amino acids. The V gene lost 2 bases and the J gene lost 7 bases, with 12 bases spanning the gap. The germline V gene encodes CDR1 MGHRA and CDR2 YSYEKL. For the CDR3, the DNA is TGCGCCAGCAGCCAAAGCTTACAGGGAAATTCACCCCTCCACTTT. This encodes CASSQSLQGNSPLHF.

This clone was found once. The genes are TRBV12-3 or TRBV12-4 and TRBJ2-1; 9 bases match TRBD2. The CDR3 loop spans 13 amino acids. With V trimmed by 4 bases and J by 14 bases, 9 bases remained unmatched. This CDR3 reads CASSWGTSIGEFF. The CDR3 region has the DNA TGTGCCAGCAGTTGGGGGACTAGCATTGGGGAGTTCTTC.

The V gene is TRBV12-3 or TRBV12-4, the J gene TRBJ1-1, with D possibly being TRBD1 (5 bases). Trimming took off 5 bases at V and 5 bases at J, with 12 bases between the two ends. The length of the CDR3 is 13 residues. The CDR3 region is CASSRNQGTEAFF. CDR3 sequence (DNA): TGTGCCAGCAGTCGGAACCAGGGAACTGAAGCTTTCTTT.

This clone was seen more than once but under ten times. The chain joins TRBV2 to TRBJ1-2; no clear D. This CDR3 region has 15 residues. The V gene lost 5 bases and the J gene lost 5 bases, with 18 bases spanning the gap. CDR1 is SNHLY and CDR2 is FYNNEI in the germline V gene. The CDR3 bases are TGTGCCAGCAGTAAACGCGAGGGTAGTGGATATGGCTACACCTTC. This translates into CASSKREGSGYGYTF.

This clone was detected only once. V gene TRBV7-8 combines with J gene TRBJ1-1; D not resolved. V lost 0 bases, J lost 1 base, and 9 bases lay in between. The CDR3 consists of 15 residues. The germline CDR1 and CDR2 sequences are SGHVS and FQNEAQ. The CDR3 spells CASSLAPNRNTEAFF. The CDR3 DNA follows: TGTGCCAGCAGCTTAGCTCCCAACCGGAACACTGAAGCTTTCTTT.

J is TRBJ2-7 and V is TRBV7-9, with 11 bases that match TRBD1. The CDR3 loop spans 13 amino acids. The V gene's germline CDR1 is SEHNR and CDR2 FQNEAQ (reference sequence). V lost 8 bases to trimming and J lost 5 bases; unmatched junction nucleotides: 5. CDR3 residues: CASVRTGGDEQYF. The DNA of the CDR3 is TGTGCCAGCGTCCGGACAGGGGGCGACGAGCAGTACTTC.

This chain uses TRBV5-1 with TRBJ2-7, with 10 bases that match TRBD2. The CDR3 has 14 residues. V trimming: 0 bases; J trimming: 3 bases; junction bases outside the gene matches: 0. The germline CDR1 and CDR2 sequences are SGHRS and YFSETQ. As DNA, the CDR3 is TGCGCCAGCAGCTTGGGGACTAGCGGCTACGAGCAGTACTTC. Translation: CASSLGTSGYEQYF. Variable domain in full (rest from reference TRBV5-1 and TRBJ2-7): KAGVTQTPRYLIKTRGQQVTLSCSPISGHRSVSWYQQTPGQGLQFLFEYFSETQRNKGNFPGRFSGRQFSNSRSEMNVSTLELGDSALYLCASSLGTSGYEQYFGPGTRLTVT.

This chain connects TRBV5-1 to TRBJ1-6; D is undetermined. Trimming stripped 0 bases from V and 10 bases from J, with 8 bases between. The CDR3 covers 13 residues. Germline CDR1 and CDR2: SGHRS and YFSETQ. CDR3 coding DNA: TGCGCCAGCAGCTTGGGTCAGCGCTCACCCCTCCACTTT. This translates into CASSLGQRSPLHF.

The chain uses TRBV27 and TRBJ2-7; 9 positions agree with TRBD1. This CDR3 has 15 residues. V shed 5 bases and J 4 bases; nucleotides not matched to a gene: 9. Germline values: CDR1 MNHEY, CDR2 SMNVEV (reference sequence). The CDR3 DNA sequence: TGTGCCAGCAGTCCACGGGACAGGGTCAAATACGAGCAGTACTTC. It yields the protein CASSPRDRVKYEQYF.

V gene TRBV12-5 combines with J gene TRBJ2-6; the D gene could be TRBD1 or TRBD2 (5 bases each). CDR1 LGHNT and CDR2 FRNRAP come from the germline V gene. V gave up 0 bases and J gave up 0 bases, with 12 bases separating them. The CDR3 runs 18 residues. The CDR3 region has the DNA TGTGCTAGTGGTTTGGTGAGGGACGGCAGCTCTGGGGCCAACGTCCTGACTTTC. Translated, it gives CASGLVRDGSSGANVLTF.